This note documents a single T cell receptor (beta chain) sequence. Other DNA sequences in the sample encode the same CDR3. Methods used by the authors: Amplification of reference gene primers provided the estimated nucleated cell counts. Clones were read by immunoSEQ multiplex PCR, and TCRdb kept only the in-frame ones, dropping some. V, J and clone size derive from that table, while D and trimming were established from the DNA sequence. The table shows more than 80,000 clones, with over 55% occurring only once. Per the germline V gene, CDR1 is DFQATT and CDR2 is SNEGSKA (reference sequence). CDR3 length: 11 residues. Trimming removed 5 bases at V and 5 bases at J, with 9 bases between. These data originate in a study of blood T cell repertoires in COVID-19.

The V call is TRBV20-1, the J call TRBJ1-1; D is undetermined. This TCR was sampled from a human donor with acute or convalescent COVID-19. The donor label of this sample is uncertain. The sequencing sample was made of peripheral blood. The chain's CDR3 is CSAGRDTEAFF. In DNA, the CDR3 is TGCAGTGCTGGGAGGGATACTGAAGCTTTCTTT.